These 24 T cell receptor beta chains came from one sample sequenced in a study of T cells in Graves' hyperthyroidism and ophthalmopathy. The source material, RNA transcripts, was used to amplify TCR beta CDR3 regions. HTBI primers were used for first-round RT-PCR of the TCR CDR3. TCRdb ran MiXCR on the multiplex PCR reads and lists one entry per CDR3 protein. The sample lists about 360,000 distinct CDR3 sequences, 15% to 20% occurring once. Input material: blood. Receptors were obtained from a woman aged 18-29 years with Graves' hyperthyroidism.

This clonotype was observed at least ten times. This chain uses TRBV12-3 or TRBV12-4 with TRBJ1-2; 9 nucleotides align to TRBD1. This CDR3 has 14 residues. Trimming cost V 7 bases and J 6 bases; bases outside gene matches: 9. The chain's CDR3 is CASTRGTGLHGYTF. CDR3 nucleotides: TGTGCCAGCACTCGGGGGACAGGGCTTCATGGCTACACCTTC.

This clonotype turned up a few times. The genes are TRBV5-1 and TRBJ1-1; 9 bases are a match to TRBD1. V lost 4 bases, J lost 11 bases, and 6 bases stayed unmatched. Germline lookup yields CDR1 SGHRS and CDR2 YFSETQ. The CDR3 contains 12 residues. The CDR3 loop is CASSTDRGSAFF. The CDR3 DNA sequence: TGCGCCAGCAGCACTGACAGGGGGTCGGCTTTCTTT. Filled out from reference TRBV5-1 and TRBJ1-1, the complete variable domain reads KAGVTQTPRYLIKTRGQQVTLSCSPISGHRSVSWYQQTPGQGLQFLFEYFSETQRNKGNFPGRFSGRQFSNSRSEMNVSTLELGDSALYLCASSTDRGSAFFGQGTRLTVV.

The rearrangement links TRBV20-1 to TRBJ1-5; D perhaps matches TRBD1 (5 bases). Germline V gene data show CDR1 as DFQATT and CDR2 as SNEGSKA (reference sequence). CDR3 length equals 14 residues. With 6 bases removed from V and 5 bases from J, the gap between germline ends came to 17 bases. DNA of the CDR3: TGCAGTGCCAAGACTATGAGGGGCGATCAGCCCCAGCATTTT. This encodes CSAKTMRGDQPQHF.

Many counts were recorded for this clonotype. This chain connects TRBV2 to TRBJ2-6; tentatively, D is TRBD2 (6 bases). CDR1 and CDR2 from the germline V gene are SNHLY and FYNNEI. This CDR3 is built from 19 residues. Trimming removed 7 bases at V and 0 bases at J, with 22 bases between. DNA for the CDR3: TGTGCCAGCATCAATGGGGGAGGCAGAAACGACTCTGGGGCCAACGTCCTGACTTTC. It codes for CASINGGGRNDSGANVLTF.

This clonotype was found a few times. V gene TRBV20-1 combines with J gene TRBJ1-6, with D possibly TRBD1 on 5 matching bases. In germline, CDR1 is DFQATT, CDR2 SNEGSKA (reference sequence). The CDR3 is made up of 16 amino acids. V was shortened by 4 bases and J by 7 bases, with 20 bases between the two germline ends. CDR3 in DNA: TGCAGTGCTATCCGATCCTACACAGGTTTGAATTCACCCCTCCACTTT. Translating gives CSAIRSYTGLNSPLHF.

This rearrangement joins TRBV6-2 or TRBV6-3 to TRBJ1-1; D is undetermined. Looked up from germline, CDR1 is MNHEY and CDR2 is SVGEGT. V was pared by 7 bases and J by 4 bases, with 13 bases between. This CDR3 spans 13 amino acids. The CDR3 region is CASTNGRGTEAFF. The CDR3 DNA reads as TGTGCCAGCACTAATGGGAGAGGCACTGAAGCTTTCTTT.

V usage is TRBV11-2 and J usage is TRBJ2-7, with 7 bases lining up with TRBD2. The CDR3 contains 17 residues. Germline V gene lookup returns CDR1 SGHAT and CDR2 FQNNGV. V shed 5 bases, J shed 2 bases, and the junction held 15 bases outside the gene matches. CDR3 residues: CASSTQSGGASTYEQYF. As DNA, the CDR3 is TGTGCCAGCAGCACTCAGTCGGGGGGAGCGTCCACCTACGAGCAGTACTTC.

This clonotype showed up many times. The V call is TRBV12-3 or TRBV12-4, the J call TRBJ1-5; D is unclear. This CDR3 spans 14 amino acids. The V end lost 8 bases, the J end lost 1 base, and 12 bases lay between the germline ends. CDR3 nucleotide sequence: TGTGCCAGCGGAAAAGGCTCCAGCAATCAGCCCCAGCATTTT. Its protein is CASGKGSSNQPQHF.

This clonotype was recorded many times. The chain couples TRBV6-5 to TRBJ1-6, with 8 bases matching TRBD1. Unmatched junction bases numbered 6, after V lost 4 bases and J lost 10 bases. CDR3 size: 14 residues. The V gene's germline CDR1 is MNHEY and CDR2 SVGAGI. CDR3 sequence: CASSWSRGRSPLHF. The CDR3 bases are TGTGCCAGCAGTTGGAGCAGGGGGCGCTCACCCCTCCACTTT.

This rearrangement joins TRBV10-1 to TRBJ1-1, with D possibly TRBD1 on 5 matching bases. The CDR3 length is 15 residues. The V gene lost 0 bases and the J gene lost 1 base, with 9 bases spanning the gap. Looked up from germline, CDR1 is WNHNN and CDR2 is SYGVQD (reference sequence). CDR3 nucleotide sequence: TGCGCCAGCAGTGAGTCTCCCACAGGGAACACTGAAGCTTTCTTT. Its translation is CASSESPTGNTEAFF.

This clonotype was picked up many times. The V and J genes are TRBV11-1 and TRBJ2-7; perhaps TRBD2 as D (7 bases). CDR3 length: 15 amino acids. V was cut by 3 bases and J by 4 bases, with 16 bases left in between. The germline gives CDR1 SGHAT, CDR2 FQDESV (reference sequence). Here the CDR3 DNA reads TGTGCCAGCAGCTTCGGCCGCGGGGGCAGGTACGAGCAGTACTTC. This codes for CASSFGRGGRYEQYF.

Remarks on this clonotype: The final CDR3 position lacks the conserved phenylalanine or tryptophan, pointing to a likely read error. The chain is built from TRBV6-1 and TRBJ1-2; weak D call: TRBD1 (6 bases). The germline V gene has CDR1 MNHNS and CDR2 SASEGT. The CDR3 consists of 16 residues. V lost 3 bases, J lost 4 bases, and 18 bases lay in between. CDR3 DNA sequence: TGTGCCAGCAGTGAGGGACATGGGGCGCGGGGCTATGGCTACACCTAC. Translating gives CASSEGHGARGYGYTY.

A remark on this clonotype: A much larger clone is a single base away; this may be a read error. J is TRBJ1-5 and V is TRBV12-3 or TRBV12-4, with 9 nucleotides matching TRBD1. J lost 11 bases, V lost 6 bases, and 11 bases had no gene match. The CDR3 length is 14 residues. The CDR3 nucleotides are TGTGCCAGCAGCATACAGGGGGCGGGGGGGGCCCAGCATTTT. Amino acid sequence: CASSIQGAGGAQHF.

This clonotype turned up a few times. V usage is TRBV19 and J usage is TRBJ2-1; D remains unclear. The germline V gene encodes CDR1 LNHDA and CDR2 SQIVND (reference sequence). The CDR3 has 14 residues. V was clipped by 1 base and J by 4 bases, with 8 bases between them. This CDR3 reads CASSIGEEYNEQFF. CDR3 in DNA: TGTGCCAGTAGTATAGGAGAGGAGTACAATGAGCAGTTCTTC.

The table lists this clonotype with many counts. This rearrangement joins TRBV28 to TRBJ2-2, with 10 positions matching TRBD1. Trimming took 5 bases from V and 6 from J; bases not matched to a gene: 6. This CDR3 is 15 amino acids long. Germline V gene data show CDR1 as MDHEN and CDR2 as SYDVKM. CDR3 region: CASSAGTGVPGELFF. As DNA, the CDR3 is TGTGCCAGCAGTGCGGGGACAGGGGTTCCCGGGGAGCTGTTTTTT.

This clonotype occurred many times. The chain uses TRBV20-1 and TRBJ1-1; 7 positions agree with TRBD1. From germline, CDR1 is DFQATT and CDR2 SNEGSKA (reference sequence). This CDR3 region has 15 residues. V trimming: 6 bases; J trimming: 0 bases; junction bases outside the gene matches: 10. The CDR3 here is CSAPGQSYMNTEAFF. The CDR3 nucleotides read TGCAGTGCCCCGGGACAGAGTTACATGAACACTGAAGCTTTCTTT.

This clonotype has a handful of counts. The gene calls are TRBV27 and TRBJ1-4; 8 bases are shared with TRBD1. Trimming at V came to 6 bases and at J to 7 bases, leaving 13 bases not matched to a gene. The CDR3 contains 16 residues. The germline V gene has CDR1 MNHEY and CDR2 SMNVEV (reference sequence). The DNA for the CDR3 is TGTGCCAGCAGACCACCTTTGACAGGGGAGGGTGAAAAACTGTTTTTT. This gives the protein CASRPPLTGEGEKLFF. Full variable domain (outside the CDR3, taken from reference TRBV27 and TRBJ1-4): EAQVTQNPRYLITVTGKKLTVTCSQNMNHEYMSWYRQDPGLGLRQIYYSMNVEVTDKGDVPEGYKVSRKEKRNFPLILESPSPNQTSLYFCASRPPLTGEGEKLFFGSGTQLSVL.

This chain joins TRBV18 and TRBJ2-7; D is tentatively TRBD1 or TRBD2 (5 bases each). Germline V gene sequence: CDR1 KGHSH, CDR2 LQKENI. The CDR3 length is 14 residues. V gave up 8 bases and J gave up 3 bases, with 17 bases separating them. CDR3 bases: TGTGCCAGCGCCCCCCGGGACGTCCTCTACGAGCAGTACTTC. Protein: CASAPRDVLYEQYF. Full variable domain (remainder filled in from reference TRBV18 and TRBJ2-7): NAGVMQNPRHLVRRRGQEARLRCSPMKGHSHVYWYRQLPEEGLKFMVYLQKENIIDESGMPKERFSAEFPKEGPSILRIQQVVRGDSAAYFCASAPRDVLYEQYFGPGTRLTVT.

V is TRBV3-1 and J is TRBJ1-3; TRBD1 matches 7 bases. J was trimmed by 0 bases and V by 1 base; bases with no gene match: 6. CDR1 and CDR2 (germline): LGHDT, YNNKEL (reference sequence). CDR3 length equals 17 residues. For the CDR3, the DNA is TGTGCCAGCAGCCAAGCCGCTACAGGGGTCTCTGGAAACACCATATATTTT. Amino acids: CASSQAATGVSGNTIYF.

This clonotype was recorded at least ten times. This chain uses TRBV10-3 with TRBJ1-5; tentative D call: TRBD1 (5 bases). Trimming removed 6 bases from V and 0 bases from J, with 6 bases in between. The CDR3 runs to 13 residues. CDR1 is ENHRY and CDR2 is SYGVKD in the germline V gene. CDR3 sequence (DNA): TGTGCCATCAGCAGGGATAGCAATCAGCCCCAGCATTTT. This encodes CAISRDSNQPQHF.

This clonotype was counted only a few times. The chain recombines TRBV28 with TRBJ2-2; TRBD1 or TRBD2 may be the D gene (5 bases each). V gave up 6 bases and J gave up 2 bases, with 13 bases separating them. Germline loops: CDR1 MDHEN, CDR2 SYDVKM. This CDR3 contains 15 residues. The CDR3 loop is CASSLGTVNTGELFF. In DNA form, the CDR3 reads TGTGCCAGCAGCCTAGGGACGGTAAACACCGGGGAGCTGTTTTTT. The whole variable domain, remainder taken from reference TRBV28 and TRBJ2-2, is DVKVTQSSRYLVKRTGEKVFLECVQDMDHENMFWYRQDPGLGLRLIYFSYDVKMKEKGDIPEGYSVSREKKERFSLILESASTNQTSMYLCASSLGTVNTGELFFGEGSRLTVL.

This clonotype was seen ten or more times. The V and J genes are TRBV6-2 or TRBV6-3 and TRBJ2-5, with unresolved D. Germline V gene sequence: CDR1 MNHEY, CDR2 SVGEGT. The CDR3 runs to 12 residues. Trimming took 5 bases from V and 5 from J, leaving 9 bases between them. CDR3 bases: TGTGCCAGCAGTCGCCTTAGCGAGACCCAGTACTTC. Its protein is CASSRLSETQYF.

This clonotype was picked up many times. The chain recombines TRBV10-1 with TRBJ1-5; no definite D call. Germline loops: CDR1 WNHNN, CDR2 SYGVQD (reference sequence). There are 13 residues in the CDR3. V was trimmed by 2 bases and J by 3 bases, leaving 5 bases between them. DNA of the CDR3: TGCGCCAGCAGTGAGAACGCCAATCAGCCCCAGCATTTT. It yields the protein CASSENANQPQHF.

This clonotype was detected many times. The chain couples TRBV7-8 to TRBJ2-7; no firm D call. CDR1 is SGHVS, CDR2 FQNEAQ, per germline. V was pared by 5 bases and J by 3 bases, with 14 bases between. The CDR3 sequence is 14 residues long. The CDR3 reads CASSTRRNIYEQYF. The CDR3 region has the DNA TGTGCCAGCAGCACACGCAGGAATATCTACGAGCAGTACTTC.